The 26 T cell receptor beta chains reported below all come from one sample, sequenced in a study of Tregs in tolerant kidney transplant recipients. Generated by immunoSEQ multiplex PCR, the TCRdb table keeps only in-frame clones and is missing some. The data hold tens of thousands of clones, with 93% observed a single time. Related graft donors supplied nonmyeloablative bone marrow transplants, and mixed chimerism was transient. The sequencing here drew on CD4+ T cells from blood (PBMCs), taken 12 months after the transplant. The source of these receptors is a human patient who received a combined kidney and bone marrow transplant. Some of the T cells may derive from the graft donor.

The V gene is TRBV18, the J gene TRBJ2-5, with 8 bases lining up with TRBD1. This CDR3 has 14 amino acids. Germline-derived CDR1 and CDR2 are KGHSH and LQKENI. Trimming took 2 bases from V and 5 from J; bases not matched to a gene: 4. The CDR3 sequence: CASSPSGGAETQYF. As DNA, the CDR3 is TGTGCCAGCTCACCATCAGGGGGCGCGGAGACCCAGTACTTC.

This chain uses TRBV19 with TRBJ2-6; the D gene is possibly TRBD2 (6 bases). V was shortened by 7 bases and J by 0 bases, with 10 bases between the two germline ends. Germline V gene data show CDR1 as LNHDA and CDR2 as SQIVND (reference sequence). This CDR3 has 15 residues. The CDR3 region is CASKGEDSGANVLTF. Written as DNA, the CDR3 is TGTGCCAGTAAAGGGGAGGACTCTGGGGCCAACGTCCTGACTTTC.

The gene calls are TRBV15 and TRBJ1-4, with D unresolved. The CDR3 is 13 amino acids. Trimming removed 3 bases at V and 8 bases at J, with 10 bases between. The germline gives CDR1 LNHNV, CDR2 YYDKDF (reference sequence). CDR3 protein: CATSRPHREKLFF. The DNA of the CDR3 is TGTGCCACCAGCAGGCCCCATCGGGAAAAACTGTTTTTT. The complete variable domain, with remaining parts taken from reference TRBV15 and TRBJ1-4, reads DAMVIQNPRYQVTQFGKPVTLSCSQTLNHNVMYWYQQKSSQAPKLLFHYYDKDFNNEADTPDNFQSRRPNTSFCFLDIRSPGLGDTAMYLCATSRPHREKLFFGSGTQLSVL.

The rearrangement joins TRBV11-2 to TRBJ2-4; 7 bases are shared with TRBD2. V was clipped by 5 bases and J by 0 bases; unmatched bases: 4. This CDR3 spans 15 amino acids. Per the germline V gene, CDR1 is SGHAT and CDR2 is FQNNGV. Here the CDR3 reads CASSPIAGAKNIQYF. In DNA form, the CDR3 reads TGTGCCAGCAGCCCCATAGCGGGAGCCAAAAACATTCAGTACTTC.

This chain links TRBV5-1 with TRBJ2-7; 11 bases are shared with TRBD2. Germline-derived CDR1 and CDR2 are SGHRS and YFSETQ. Trimming removed 4 bases from V and 2 bases from J; junction bases left unmatched: 11. The CDR3 is 17 residues long. CDR3 in amino acids: CASSKNPTSGETYEQYF. CDR3 nucleotides: TGCGCCAGCAGCAAAAACCCGACTAGCGGGGAAACCTACGAGCAGTACTTC.

The CDR3 DNA follows: TGCGCCAGCAGCCGACCTCCTGGGGGGAGCCACAATGAGCAGTTCTTC. The encoded protein is CASSRPPGGSHNEQFF. The gene calls are TRBV4-1 and TRBJ2-1; D perhaps matches TRBD2 (6 bases). The CDR3 is 16 amino acids. Germline CDR1 MGHRA, CDR2 YSYEKL. Trimming removed 4 bases at V and 5 bases at J, with 18 bases between.

The genes are TRBV7-2 and TRBJ2-7; TRBD1 matches 10 bases. V shed 2 bases and J 4 bases; nucleotides not matched to a gene: 8. Germline V gives CDR1 SGHTA, CDR2 FQGNSA. The CDR3 has 16 amino acids. Here the CDR3 DNA reads TGTGCCAGCAGCTTAACCGGGACAGGGGAATTATACGAGCAGTACTTC. Translated: CASSLTGTGELYEQYF.

The J gene is TRBJ1-3, the V gene TRBV30; the D gene is possibly TRBD1 (5 bases). V was trimmed by 3 bases and J by 10 bases, leaving 16 bases between them. Germline V CDR1 and CDR2: GTSNPN, SVGIG (reference sequence). The CDR3 contains 13 residues. CDR3 loop: CAWRDTGLGTIYF. As DNA, the CDR3 is TGTGCCTGGAGGGACACCGGATTAGGGACCATATATTTT.

In its sample, this clone was seen once. This chain joins TRBV6-4 and TRBJ1-2, with 8 bases identical to TRBD1. From germline, CDR1 is MRHNA and CDR2 SNTAGT. This CDR3 comprises 17 residues. The V gene end was trimmed by 0 bases and the J gene end by 1 base; junction bases not matched to a gene: 7. Here the CDR3 DNA reads TGTGCCAGCAGTGACTCCCCGGACAGGGTAGGTAACTATGGCTACACCTTC. Encoded protein: CASSDSPDRVGNYGYTF.

Concerning this clone: Within the sample, other DNA sequences also encode this same CDR3. This sequence joins TRBV15 and TRBJ1-6; 7 bases are shared with TRBD1. The CDR3 length is 17 residues. Germline trimming cut 5 bases from V and 2 bases from J; bases unmatched to any gene: 9. Looked up from germline, CDR1 is LNHNV and CDR2 is YYDKDF (reference sequence). This chain's CDR3 is CATSGWTGGTYNSPLHF. The CDR3 region has the DNA TGTGCCACCAGCGGATGGACAGGCGGAACCTATAATTCACCCCTCCACTTT. Full variable domain (outside the CDR3, taken from reference TRBV15 and TRBJ1-6): DAMVIQNPRYQVTQFGKPVTLSCSQTLNHNVMYWYQQKSSQAPKLLFHYYDKDFNNEADTPDNFQSRRPNTSFCFLDIRSPGLGDTAMYLCATSGWTGGTYNSPLHFGNGTRLTVT.

The chain is built from TRBV29-1 and TRBJ2-7; 10 nucleotides match TRBD2. CDR3 size: 13 residues. The trim removed 6 bases at V and 4 bases at J, leaving 6 bases unmatched. CDR1 is SQVTM, CDR2 ANQGSEA, per germline. The CDR3 sequence: CSVAGGLEYEQYF. The CDR3 DNA reads TGCAGCGTAGCGGGAGGGTTAGAGTACGAGCAGTACTTC.

The chain combines TRBV11-3 with TRBJ2-7, with D possibly matching TRBD2 (5 bases). This CDR3 is built from 13 residues. CDR1 and CDR2 from the germline V gene are SGHNT and YENEEA. The V and J ends lost 0 bases and 5 bases respectively, with 8 bases between them. The CDR3 DNA sequence: TGTGCCAGCAGCTTAGAGGCCGGGGACGAGCAGTACTTC. This codes for CASSLEAGDEQYF.

V is TRBV4-1 and J is TRBJ1-1, with D maybe TRBD1 (5 bases). The V end was cut by 0 bases, the J end by 5 bases, with 10 bases between. The CDR3 has 14 residues. Germline loops: CDR1 MGHRA, CDR2 YSYEKL. Here the CDR3 reads CASSQDRVTTEAFF. CDR3 bases: TGCGCCAGCAGCCAAGACAGGGTGACGACTGAAGCTTTCTTT.

The rearrangement joins TRBV10-3 to TRBJ2-5; D remains unclear. The CDR3 has 14 residues. The V end lost 0 bases, the J end lost 2 bases, and 7 bases lay between the germline ends. Germline loops: CDR1 ENHRY, CDR2 SYGVKD. CDR3 protein: CAISESWQQETQYF. CDR3 bases: TGTGCCATCAGTGAGTCGTGGCAACAAGAGACCCAGTACTTC.

V gene TRBV7-2 combines with J gene TRBJ2-7; maybe TRBD2 (6 bases). Germline assignment: CDR1 SGHTA and CDR2 FQGNSA. Trimming removed 9 bases at V and 3 bases at J, with 24 bases between. The CDR3 runs 16 residues. The CDR3 bases are TGTGCCAGGGCGGGCAGTTGGTACGGGAGTGGCTACGAGCAGTACTTC. As protein: CARAGSWYGSGYEQYF.

The chain combines TRBV19 with TRBJ2-5, with D maybe TRBD1 (7 bases). The J call is doubtful: the DNA matches TRBJ2-7 better. CDR1 and CDR2 (germline): LNHDA, SQIVND (reference sequence). This CDR3 contains 14 residues. The CDR3 DNA reads TGTGCCAGTAGTATCCTCCAGGGGGGATACGAGCAGTACTTC. It is translated as CASSILQGGYEQYF.

This rearrangement joins TRBV7-7 to TRBJ2-6, with 9 bases aligning to TRBD2. The V gene end was trimmed by 4 bases and the J gene end by 0 bases; junction bases not matched to a gene: 1. The CDR3 loop spans 16 amino acids. Germline V gene sequence: CDR1 SSHAT, CDR2 FNYEAQ (reference sequence). This CDR3 is CASSSAGGSGANVLTF. The CDR3 DNA reads TGTGCCAGCAGCTCAGCGGGGGGCTCTGGGGCCAACGTCCTGACTTTC.

The V call is TRBV5-4, the J call TRBJ2-2; D unresolved. V was clipped by 3 bases and J by 5 bases, with 8 bases between them. Per the germline V gene, CDR1 is SGHNT and CDR2 is YYREEE (reference sequence). The CDR3 runs to 13 residues. The CDR3 here is CASSSSVTGELFF. In DNA, the CDR3 is TGTGCCAGCAGCTCGTCGGTGACCGGGGAGCTGTTTTTT. Together with reference TRBV5-4 and TRBJ2-2, the CDR3 gives the full variable domain: ETGVTQSPTHLIKTRGQQVTLRCSSQSGHNTVSWYQQALGQGPQFIFQYYREEENGRGNFPPRFSGLQFPNYSSELNVNALELDDSALYLCASSSSVTGELFFGEGSRLTVL.

The CDR3 region is CASSLVAGTGAKNIQYF. CDR3 bases: TGTGCCAGCAGCTTAGTGGCGGGGACAGGAGCCAAAAACATTCAGTACTTC. The chain uses TRBV11-3 and TRBJ2-4, with TRBD1 matching over 8 bases. V lost 1 base to trimming and J lost 0 bases; unmatched junction nucleotides: 5. Germline CDR1 reads SGHNT; CDR2 reads YENEEA. This CDR3 has 17 residues.

The chain combines TRBV30 with TRBJ2-1; possibly TRBD2 for D (6 bases). CDR1 is GTSNPN, CDR2 SVGIG, per germline (reference sequence). V was shortened by 1 base and J by 0 bases, with 19 bases between the two germline ends. The CDR3 is made up of 18 amino acids. The CDR3 DNA reads as TGTGCCTGGAGTGCTCTAACGGGGGACCAGAGCTCCTACAATGAGCAGTTCTTC. Residues: CAWSALTGDQSSYNEQFF. The whole variable domain, filled in from reference TRBV30 and TRBJ2-1, reads SQTIHQWPATLVQPVGSPLSLECTVEGTSNPNLYWYRQAAGRGLQLLFYSVGIGQISSEVPQNLSASRPQDRQFILSSKKLLLSDSGFYLCAWSALTGDQSSYNEQFFGPGTRLTVL.

The V gene is TRBV7-2, the J gene TRBJ2-1; weak D call: TRBD1 (5 bases). This CDR3 is 12 amino acids long. The germline gives CDR1 SGHTA, CDR2 FQGNSA. The V and J ends lost 3 bases and 10 bases respectively, with 10 bases between them. CDR3 nucleotide sequence: TGTGCCAGCAGCTTTAGGACAAAAGAGCAGTTCTTC. It yields the protein CASSFRTKEQFF.

The genes are TRBV21-1 and TRBJ1-1. TRBV21-1 is a pseudogene. This CDR3 spans 19 amino acids. The chain's CDR3 is CASSKGGDSGDVGDTEAFF. CDR3 DNA: TGTGCCAGCAGCAAGGGAGGGGATTCTGGTGATGTGGGGGACACTGAAGCTTTCTTT.

A single count supports this clone. This sequence joins TRBV29-1 and TRBJ2-2; a possible D gene is TRBD2 (5 bases). V lost 4 bases to trimming and J lost 2 bases, with 14 bases between them. The CDR3 totals 15 residues. Germline V CDR1 and CDR2: SQVTM, ANQGSEA. This chain's CDR3 is CSVARTSGNTGELFF. CDR3 nucleotide sequence: TGCAGCGTTGCCAGAACATCGGGAAACACCGGGGAGCTGTTTTTT.

This rearrangement joins TRBV7-2 to TRBJ1-5; 9 positions agree with TRBD1. The CDR3 extends over 16 amino acids. The V gene's germline CDR1 is SGHTA and CDR2 FQGNSA. V was pared by 1 base and J by 5 bases, with 6 bases of the junction left unmatched. The DNA of the CDR3 is TGTGCCAGCAGCTTAGTTGGGACAGGGTTGGATCAGCCCCAGCATTTT. It is translated as CASSLVGTGLDQPQHF.

The chain carries TRBV7-2 and TRBJ1-2; D gene ambiguous. The CDR3 is 16 residues long. Germline V gene sequence: CDR1 SGHTA, CDR2 FQGNSA. With 4 bases removed from V and 5 bases from J, the gap between germline ends came to 20 bases. The CDR3 is CASSSQHSTRRYGYTF. The DNA for the CDR3 is TGTGCCAGCAGCTCCCAACACTCGACACGACGATATGGCTACACCTTC.

V usage is TRBV7-8 and J usage is TRBJ2-7; TRBD2 matches at 11 bases. J gave up 4 bases and V 5 bases, and 7 bases lay outside the gene matches. The CDR3 length is 15 residues. From germline, CDR1 is SGHVS and CDR2 FQNEAQ. Here the CDR3 reads CASSVIAGGPYEQYF. The CDR3 nucleotides are TGTGCCAGCAGCGTTATAGCGGGAGGGCCTTACGAGCAGTACTTC.